This record looks at one T cell receptor beta chain sequence and its context. At least ten counts were recorded for this clonotype. Its binding antigen is unknown. Base qualities are missing; no much larger clone stands one base away. Set within a cohort of healthcare workers in London, UK, this nested case-control study involved weekly PCR testing of nasopharyngeal swabs along with blood sampling. Healthcare workers were enrolled in the week of the UK lockdown, from 23 to 31 March 2020, and were followed every week for up to about 16 weeks. The library was generated by 5' RACE. TCRdb names NextSeq 500 as the instrument used. In the TCR library protocol, unique molecular identifiers were attached to individual cDNA molecules to correct for PCR bias and sequencing error. Both TCR alpha and beta chains were sequenced, and tight co-correlation was observed between alpha and beta sequence abundances in each sample. Under the source paper's analysis protocol: V gene, J gene and CDR3 annotation of TCR sequences was performed with Decombinator V4. TCRs were defined as expanded if a significant change between any two time points was detected under a Poisson model with p below 0.0001. Abundances of TCRs were expressed as counts per million after normalisation to the total number of TCRs sequenced in each sample. MAIT TCRs were defined by TRAV1-2 paired with TRAJ12, TRAJ20 or TRAJ33, and iNKT TCRs by TRAV10 paired with TRAJ18. VDJdb, accessed 1 November 2021, was searched for CMV, EBV and SARS-CoV-2 annotated TCRs, excluding TCRs annotated for multiple antigens. TCRdb took the public reads, trimmed them with fastp at Q25, ran MiXCR for clone calling and kept in-frame beta chains. CDR3 protein duplicates are merged, each entry listing the most common genes and DNA. The V and J calls follow TCRdb's processing rather than the paper's. The sample records 60,000 to 70,000 distinct CDR3 sequences, roughly 5.7% of which are singletons. The biggest ten clones account for under 4% of the sample.

This sample is drawn from a study of early T cells in non-severe SARS-CoV-2 infection (dated by TCRdb to the early 2020s). Some background on the complete study: Bulk RNA from unsorted whole blood was used for TCR sequencing, so alpha and beta chains could not be paired. Beyond this particular receptor, the publication reports: Matching against VDJdb was skewed toward anti-spike CD8 responses, likely underestimated virus-specific expansions, and missed private and CD4 specificities.

V lost 6 bases and J lost 1 base; the stretch between them is 15 bases long. CDR1 and CDR2, looked up from the germline V gene, are SGDLS and YYNGEE. Inclusive of the bounding cysteine and phenylalanine, the CDR3 is 15 residues long. The only DNA kept is the CDR3, 45 bases in frame from the first base. The TCR was taken from an adult who was a healthcare worker with PCR-confirmed SARS-CoV-2 infection or an uninfected control (not recorded which). Recombination linked TRBV9 to TRBJ2-3, and possibly TRBD2, on 6 matching bases. Here the sequenced sample was whole blood, taken at baseline. The sequenced DNA: TGTGCCAGCACCCGCGGGGCTAGCGGCACAGATACGCAGTATTTT. Translated, this is CASTRGASGTDTQYF.